This entry lists 5 T cell receptor beta chains sequenced from one sample in a study of cytomegalovirus exposure and HLA in healthy donors. Use of 60 Vbeta and 13 Jbeta primers characterized the PCR. Libraries were prepared by immunoSEQ multiplex PCR; TCRdb keeps only in-frame clonotypes and omits some of them. The sample has under 150,000 clones, approximately 81% seen once. Sequences were obtained from PBMCs. These receptors were obtained from a man younger than 35 in good health and CMV-seronegative.

The V and J genes are TRBV7-2 and TRBJ2-5; D gene unclear. Germline assignment: CDR1 SGHTA and CDR2 FQGNSA. With 1 base removed from V and 3 bases from J, the gap between germline ends came to 15 bases. The CDR3 contains 16 residues. The CDR3 reads CASSLDLGPKEETQYF. In DNA form, the CDR3 reads TGTGCCAGCAGCTTAGATCTGGGCCCCAAAGAAGAGACCCAGTACTTC. The full variable domain, its missing parts supplied by reference TRBV7-2 and TRBJ2-5, is GAGVSQSPSNKVTEKGKDVELRCDPISGHTALYWYRQSLGQGLEFLIYFQGNSAPDKSGLPSDRFSAERTGGSVSTLTIQRTQQEDSAVYLCASSLDLGPKEETQYFGPGTRLLVL.

The V call is TRBV5-1, the J call TRBJ1-4; D is perhaps TRBD1 (5 bases). Per germline, CDR1 SGHRS and CDR2 YFSETQ. The CDR3 has 20 residues. V was trimmed by 2 bases and J by 8 bases, leaving 31 bases between them. CDR3 region: CASSLILPPLRDSGIEKLFF. The DNA for the CDR3 is TGCGCCAGCAGCTTAATCCTACCTCCCCTCCGGGACTCCGGCATCGAAAAACTGTTTTTT. The variable domain in full, with the rest retrieved from reference TRBV5-1 and TRBJ1-4, is KAGVTQTPRYLIKTRGQQVTLSCSPISGHRSVSWYQQTPGQGLQFLFEYFSETQRNKGNFPGRFSGRQFSNSRSEMNVSTLELGDSALYLCASSLILPPLRDSGIEKLFFGSGTQLSVL.

The chain recombines TRBV7-9 with TRBJ2-2, with D perhaps matching TRBD2 (5 bases). This CDR3 comprises 14 residues. V lost 4 bases to trimming and J lost 4 bases, with 10 bases between them. Per germline, CDR1 SEHNR and CDR2 FQNEAQ (reference sequence). The CDR3 DNA sequence: TGTGCCAGCAGCTCCCGGACTTCCACCGGGGAGCTGTTTTTT. Translating it yields CASSSRTSTGELFF.

V usage is TRBV9 and J usage is TRBJ2-1; 10 bases line up with TRBD2. The CDR3 has 16 residues. Germline V gene sequence: CDR1 SGDLS, CDR2 YYNGEE. V was clipped by 4 bases and J by 3 bases; unmatched bases: 7. The CDR3 is CASSTDSSGGYNEQFF. In DNA, the CDR3 is TGTGCCAGCAGCACCGACTCTAGCGGGGGCTACAATGAGCAGTTCTTC.

The chain uses TRBV7-8 and TRBJ2-7, with TRBD1 identical over 8 bases. The length of the CDR3 is 16 residues. The V gene end was trimmed by 5 bases and the J gene end by 2 bases; junction bases not matched to a gene: 11. Germline V gene data show CDR1 as SGHVS and CDR2 as FQNEAQ. For the CDR3, the DNA is TGTGCCAGCAGCCCCAAAACCGGGACAGGAACCTACGAGCAGTACTTC. Its protein product is CASSPKTGTGTYEQYF.